These T cell receptor beta chains were read from a single sample in a study of T cell responses to AZD1222 COVID-19 vaccine. Generated by immunoSEQ multiplex PCR, the TCRdb table keeps only in-frame clones and is missing some. The data show 70,000 or so clones, about nine tenths seen once. The sample consisted of peripheral blood, taken on day 0 of AZD1222 vaccination. The receptors come from an adult in good health. CDR3s include the opening cysteine and the closing phenylalanine or tryptophan. The order of the fields is V gene, D gene, J gene, CDR3 length, clone size, CDR3 protein, CDR3 DNA. D genes are given only for firm matches. Rows may omit the clone size; those that give it use once, few, many or a size class.

TRBV6-5	NA	TRBJ1-2	13	NA	CASSSHLDYGYTF	TGTGCCAGCAGTTCTCATTTGGACTATGGCTACACCTTC
TRBV2	TRBD1	TRBJ1-2	14	NA	CASAGDRGAWGYTF	TGTGCCAGCGCCGGGGACAGGGGGGCGTGGGGCTACACCTTC
TRBV28	TRBD1	TRBJ1-2	12	NA	CASNTGGRGYTF	TGTGCCAGCAACACAGGGGGTCGAGGCTACACCTTC
TRBV18	NA	TRBJ1-2	14	NA	CASSPGTDNYGYTF	TGTGCCAGCTCACCAGGGACGGATAACTATGGCTACACCTTC
TRBV6-1	NA	TRBJ1-5	15	NA	CASSDQTGRNQPQHF	TGTGCCAGCAGTGACCAGACAGGCCGAAATCAGCCCCAGCATTTT
TRBV11-2	TRBD1	TRBJ2-6	19	NA	CASSSLGRDRGAGANVLTF	TGTGCCAGCAGCTCCCTGGGGCGGGACAGGGGCGCCGGGGCCAACGTCCTGACTTTC
TRBV28	TRBD1	TRBJ1-3	17	few	CASSLLQGVISGNTIYF	TGTGCCAGCAGTTTACTGCAGGGGGTAATATCTGGAAACACCATATATTTT
TRBV7-9	NA	TRBJ2-1	11	NA	CASSLSPEQFF	TGTGCCAGCAGCTTATCACCAGAGCAGTTCTTC
TRBV28	TRBD1	TRBJ1-4	15	NA	CASRIQGTPNEKLFF	TGTGCCAGCAGAATACAGGGGACCCCTAATGAAAAACTGTTTTTT
TRBV18	NA	TRBJ2-7	13	NA	CASSPQGGHEQYF	TGTGCCAGCTCACCTCAGGGAGGCCACGAGCAGTACTTC
TRBV6-5	NA	TRBJ2-7	16	NA	CASSYSNLDSSYEQYF	TGTGCCAGCAGTTACTCGAACTTGGACAGCTCCTACGAGCAGTACTTC
TRBV29-1	TRBD1	TRBJ1-2	13	NA	CSVGQGVIEGYTF	TGCAGCGTAGGACAGGGAGTGATTGAGGGCTACACCTTC
TRBV6-5	NA	TRBJ2-7	13	NA	CASSYSGEYEQYF	TGTGCCAGCAGTTACTCGGGGGAGTACGAGCAGTACTTC
TRBV7-3	NA	TRBJ2-3	14	NA	CASSLEPGTDTQYF	TGTGCCAGCAGCTTAGAACCTGGCACAGATACGCAGTATTTT
TRBV7-2	TRBD2	TRBJ2-7	15	NA	CASSLAAGGLYEQYF	TGTGCCAGCAGCTTAGCCGCGGGAGGATTGTACGAGCAGTACTTC
TRBV18	NA	TRBJ2-1	12	NA	CASSRQYNEQFF	TGTGCCAGCTCACGACAATACAATGAGCAGTTCTTC
TRBV4-3	TRBD2	TRBJ2-1	14	NA	CASSQVLARHEQFF	TGCGCCAGCAGCCAGGTACTAGCGCGCCATGAGCAGTTCTTC
TRBV11-2	TRBD1	TRBJ1-1	13	NA	CASSLVQGIEAFF	TGTGCCAGCAGCTTGGTACAGGGGATAGAAGCTTTCTTT
TRBV2	NA	TRBJ1-2	13	NA	CASKQDLGDGYTF	TGTGCCAGCAAGCAAGATTTGGGCGATGGCTACACCTTC
TRBV7-9	TRBD1	TRBJ1-1	14	NA	CASSARGVVTEAFF	TGTGCCAGCAGCGCCAGGGGGGTAGTCACTGAAGCTTTCTTT
TRBV7-8	NA	TRBJ2-5	14	NA	CASSPRLGYETQYF	TGTGCCAGCAGCCCCCGACTTGGGTACGAGACCCAGTACTTC
TRBV27	TRBD2	TRBJ2-7	13	NA	CASSPGGGREQYF	TGTGCCAGCAGCCCCGGCGGGGGGCGCGAGCAGTACTTC
TRBV5-1	TRBD1	TRBJ2-5	15	NA	CASSSGQGLKETQYF	TGCGCCAGCAGCTCGGGACAGGGGCTGAAAGAGACCCAGTACTTC
TRBV6-6	TRBD1	TRBJ2-7	14	NA	CASRQGATINEQYF	TGTGCCAGCAGACAGGGGGCAACGATTAACGAGCAGTACTTC
TRBV6-1	NA	TRBJ2-3	15	NA	CASSEVSRATDTQYF	TGTGCCAGCAGTGAAGTCTCTAGGGCCACAGATACGCAGTATTTT
TRBV4-2	NA	TRBJ1-4	14	NA	CASSQVQTNEKLFF	TGTGCCAGCAGCCAAGTACAAACTAATGAAAAACTGTTTTTT
TRBV2	NA	TRBJ2-7	16	NA	CASRPRLTGLSYEQYF	TGTGCCAGCAGACCCCGGCTCACAGGGTTATCCTACGAGCAGTACTTC
TRBV7-8	TRBD2	TRBJ2-1	16	NA	CASSKTTLAWIYEQFF	TGTGCCAGCAGCAAAACTACACTAGCGTGGATTTATGAGCAGTTCTTC
TRBV3-1/TRBV3-2	NA	TRBJ2-3	14	NA	CASSQVRPTDTQYF	TGTGCCAGCAGCCAAGTGAGACCCACAGATACGCAGTATTTT
TRBV14	NA	TRBJ1-1	15	NA	CASSQARVMNTEAFF	TGTGCCAGCAGCCAAGCACGGGTAATGAACACTGAAGCTTTCTTT
TRBV19	TRBD1	TRBJ2-1	13	once	CASRTGGSNEQFF	TGTGCCAGTAGGACAGGGGGGAGCAATGAGCAGTTCTTC
TRBV30	TRBD2	TRBJ2-7	14	few	CAWSLAGVTSEQYF	TGTGCCTGGAGCTTAGCGGGAGTTACTTCCGAGCAGTACTTC
TRBV7-8	NA	TRBJ1-2	15	NA	CASSLAGGRSYGYTF	TGTGCCAGCAGCTTAGCGGGGGGACGGAGCTATGGCTACACCTTC
TRBV7-6	TRBD1	TRBJ1-1	14	few	CASSLQGLGTEAFF	TGTGCCAGCAGCCTACAGGGGTTGGGCACTGAAGCTTTCTTT
TRBV10-3	NA	TRBJ1-2	13	NA	CAISEGRLDGYTF	TGTGCCATCAGTGAGGGGCGGCTGGATGGCTACACCTTC
TRBV12-3/TRBV12-4	NA	TRBJ2-1	13	NA	CASARERVNEQFF	TGTGCCAGCGCACGGGAGCGGGTCAATGAGCAGTTCTTC
TRBV5-1	NA	TRBJ1-2	13	NA	CASSLGSDYGYTF	TGCGCCAGCAGCTTGGGGTCAGACTATGGCTACACCTTC
TRBV5-1	NA	TRBJ2-1	15	NA	CASSFSGGTANEQFF	TGCGCCAGCAGTTTCTCGGGCGGGACAGCCAATGAGCAGTTCTTC
TRBV29-1	TRBD2	TRBJ2-7	15	NA	CSVEYSSGASYEQYF	TGCAGCGTTGAATATTCCAGCGGGGCTTCCTACGAGCAGTACTTC
TRBV18	NA	TRBJ1-2	18	once	CASSPQSAGGRLYYGYTF	TGTGCCAGCTCACCACAGTCGGCGGGGGGGCGCCTATACTATGGCTACACCTTC
TRBV24-1	NA	TRBJ1-5	15	NA	CATSDTGSFEQPQHF	TGTGCCACCAGTGATACGGGTTCCTTCGAGCAGCCCCAGCATTTT
TRBV7-8	TRBD1	TRBJ1-2	17	NA	CASSLRGRGDDNYGYTF	TGTGCCAGCAGCTTACGAGGCAGGGGGGATGACAACTATGGCTACACCTTC
TRBV24-1	TRBD1	TRBJ1-5	13	NA	CATRGQEYQPQHF	TGTGCCACCAGGGGACAGGAGTATCAGCCCCAGCATTTT
TRBV3-1/TRBV3-2	NA	TRBJ1-1	12	NA	CASSQVGLVAFF	TGTGCCAGCAGCCAAGTTGGACTTGTGGCTTTCTTT
TRBV30	NA	TRBJ1-4	13	NA	CALSQGTDEKLFF	TGTGCCTTATCACAGGGTACCGATGAAAAACTGTTTTTT
TRBV7-9	NA	TRBJ2-2	16	NA	CASRISGNANTGELFF	TGTGCCAGCAGAATTAGCGGAAACGCGAACACCGGGGAGCTGTTTTTT
TRBV7-9	TRBD1	TRBJ1-4	14	NA	CASSYGQAGEKLFF	TGTGCCAGCAGTTATGGACAGGCCGGGGAAAAACTGTTTTTT
TRBV19	NA	TRBJ1-1	17	NA	CASSIQGSRRGNTEAFF	TGTGCCAGTAGCATTCAGGGGTCACGTCGAGGGAACACTGAAGCTTTCTTT
TRBV4-3	NA	TRBJ1-2	15	NA	CASSQKGAGNYGYTF	TGCGCCAGCAGCCAAAAGGGCGCGGGGAACTATGGCTACACCTTC
TRBV10-1	NA	TRBJ1-6	13	many	CASSAGVVSPLHF	TGCGCCAGCAGTGCTGGGGTCGTCTCACCCCTCCACTTT
TRBV29-1	NA	TRBJ2-1	16	once	CSVRPPEAMADNEQFF	TGCAGCGTACGCCCGCCCGAGGCAATGGCCGACAATGAGCAGTTCTTC
TRBV18	NA	TRBJ1-1	12	NA	CASSHPNTEAFF	TGTGCCAGCTCACACCCGAACACTGAAGCTTTCTTT
TRBV7-2	TRBD2	TRBJ2-1	16	few	CASSLASGRDYNEQFF	TGTGCCAGCAGCTTAGCTAGCGGGAGGGATTACAATGAGCAGTTCTTC